The source of this T cell receptor (beta chain) is a study of cytomegalovirus exposure and HLA in healthy donors. Notes on the study in general: When presence/absence was analysed, sequencing depth was taken to be roughly uniform across donors. Reported results showed that the classifier diagnosed cytomegalovirus status with high specificity and sensitivity.

The V end was cut by 8 bases, the J end by 4 bases, with 20 bases between. Germline V gives CDR1 GTSNPN, CDR2 SVGIG (reference sequence). This CDR3 has 15 amino acids. The primer mix had 60 Vbeta and 13 Jbeta primers. Generated by immunoSEQ multiplex PCR, the TCRdb table keeps only in-frame clones and is missing some. The data contain 100,000 to 150,000 clones, 10% of them seen just once; the ten biggest clones take up around 5%. This clone was recorded a few times. Its antigen is undetermined. The V and J genes are TRBV30 and TRBJ2-2; maybe TRBD2 (5 bases). This TCR was recovered from a woman between 18 and 30 years old in good health and CMV-seropositive. The sample was PBMCs. For the CDR3, the DNA is TGTGCCGGACTCGTCCCCGTTCCGAGCACCGGGGAGCTGTTTTTT. This codes for CAGLVPVPSTGELFF.